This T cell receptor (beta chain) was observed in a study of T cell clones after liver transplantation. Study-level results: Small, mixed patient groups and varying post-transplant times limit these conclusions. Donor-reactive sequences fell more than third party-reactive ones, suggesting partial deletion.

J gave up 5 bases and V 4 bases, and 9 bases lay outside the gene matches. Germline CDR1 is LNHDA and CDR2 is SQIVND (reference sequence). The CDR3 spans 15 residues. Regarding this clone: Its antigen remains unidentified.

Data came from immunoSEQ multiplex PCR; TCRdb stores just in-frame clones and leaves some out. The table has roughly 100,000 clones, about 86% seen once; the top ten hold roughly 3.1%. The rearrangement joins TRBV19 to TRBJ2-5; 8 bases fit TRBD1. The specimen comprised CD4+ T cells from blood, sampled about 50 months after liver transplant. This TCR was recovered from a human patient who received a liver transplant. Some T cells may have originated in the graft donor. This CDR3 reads CASSTIRTGSETQYF. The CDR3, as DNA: TGTGCCAGTAGTACTATCCGGACAGGGAGCGAGACCCAGTACTTC.